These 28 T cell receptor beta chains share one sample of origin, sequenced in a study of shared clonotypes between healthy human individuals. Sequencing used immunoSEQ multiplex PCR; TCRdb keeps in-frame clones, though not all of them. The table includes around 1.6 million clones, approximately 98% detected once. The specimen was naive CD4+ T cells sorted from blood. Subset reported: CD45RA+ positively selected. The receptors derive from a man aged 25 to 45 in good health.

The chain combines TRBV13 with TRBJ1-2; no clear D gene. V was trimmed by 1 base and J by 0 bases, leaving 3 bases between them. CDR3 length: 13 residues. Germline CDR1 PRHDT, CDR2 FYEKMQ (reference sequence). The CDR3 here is CASSLEANYGYTF. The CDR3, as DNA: TGTGCCAGCAGCTTAGAAGCTAACTATGGCTACACCTTC.

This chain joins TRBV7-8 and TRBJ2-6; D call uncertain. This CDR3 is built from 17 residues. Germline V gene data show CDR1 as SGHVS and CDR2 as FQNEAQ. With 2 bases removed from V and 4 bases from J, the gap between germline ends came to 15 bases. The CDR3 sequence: CASSLWKRSPGANVLTF. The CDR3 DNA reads TGTGCCAGCAGCTTATGGAAGCGCTCGCCGGGGGCCAACGTCCTGACTTTC.

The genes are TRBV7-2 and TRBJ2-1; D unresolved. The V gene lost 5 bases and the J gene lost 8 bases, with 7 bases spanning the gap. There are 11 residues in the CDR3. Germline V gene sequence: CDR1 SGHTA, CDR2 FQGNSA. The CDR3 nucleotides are TGTGCCAGCAGCGTCCTCTATGAGCAGTTCTTC. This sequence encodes CASSVLYEQFF.

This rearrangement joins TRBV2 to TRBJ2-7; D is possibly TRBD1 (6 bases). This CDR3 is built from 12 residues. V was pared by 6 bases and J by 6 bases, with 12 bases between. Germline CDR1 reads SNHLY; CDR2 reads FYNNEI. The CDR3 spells CASRVGAREQYF. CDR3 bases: TGTGCCAGCAGGGTGGGGGCGCGCGAGCAGTACTTC.

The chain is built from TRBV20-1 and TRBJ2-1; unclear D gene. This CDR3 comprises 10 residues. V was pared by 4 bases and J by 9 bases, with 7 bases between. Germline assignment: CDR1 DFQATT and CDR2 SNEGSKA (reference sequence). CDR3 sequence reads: CSATRSEQFF. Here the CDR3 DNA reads TGCAGTGCTACCCGGTCTGAGCAGTTCTTC.

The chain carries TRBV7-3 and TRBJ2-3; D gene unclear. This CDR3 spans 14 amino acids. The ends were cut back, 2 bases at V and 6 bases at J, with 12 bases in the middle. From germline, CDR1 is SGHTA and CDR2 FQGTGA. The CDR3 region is CASSLAGVEDTQYF. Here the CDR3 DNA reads TGTGCCAGCAGCTTAGCCGGAGTTGAGGATACGCAGTATTTT.

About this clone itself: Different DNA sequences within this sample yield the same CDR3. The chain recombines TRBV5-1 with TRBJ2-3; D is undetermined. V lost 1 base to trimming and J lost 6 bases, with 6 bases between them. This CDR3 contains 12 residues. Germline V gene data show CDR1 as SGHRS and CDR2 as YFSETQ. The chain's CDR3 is CASSLRSDTQYF. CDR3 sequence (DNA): TGCGCCAGCAGCTTGCGCTCCGATACGCAGTATTTT.

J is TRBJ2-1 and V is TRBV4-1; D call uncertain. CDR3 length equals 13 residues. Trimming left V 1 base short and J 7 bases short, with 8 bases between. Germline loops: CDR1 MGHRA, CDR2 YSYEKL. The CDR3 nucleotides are TGCGCCAGCAGCCAAGGTTTTCTAAATGAGCAGTTCTTC. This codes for CASSQGFLNEQFF.

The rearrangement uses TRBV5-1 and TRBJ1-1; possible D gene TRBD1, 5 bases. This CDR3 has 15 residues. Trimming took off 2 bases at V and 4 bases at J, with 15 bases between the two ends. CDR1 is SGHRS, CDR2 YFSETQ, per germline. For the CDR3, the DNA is TGCGCCAGCAGCTTAAACCCGGGGGTGCGCACTGAAGCTTTCTTT. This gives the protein CASSLNPGVRTEAFF. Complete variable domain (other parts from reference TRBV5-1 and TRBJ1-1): KAGVTQTPRYLIKTRGQQVTLSCSPISGHRSVSWYQQTPGQGLQFLFEYFSETQRNKGNFPGRFSGRQFSNSRSEMNVSTLELGDSALYLCASSLNPGVRTEAFFGQGTRLTVV.

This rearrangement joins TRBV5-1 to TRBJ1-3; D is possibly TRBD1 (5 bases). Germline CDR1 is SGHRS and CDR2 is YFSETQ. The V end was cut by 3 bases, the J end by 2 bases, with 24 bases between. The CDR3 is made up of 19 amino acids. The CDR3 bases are TGCGCCAGCAGCTCGGGACTTTTGGGCAACCCGAACCCTGGAAACACCATATATTTT. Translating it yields CASSSGLLGNPNPGNTIYF. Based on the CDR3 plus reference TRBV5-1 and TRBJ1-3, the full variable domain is KAGVTQTPRYLIKTRGQQVTLSCSPISGHRSVSWYQQTPGQGLQFLFEYFSETQRNKGNFPGRFSGRQFSNSRSEMNVSTLELGDSALYLCASSSGLLGNPNPGNTIYFGEGSWLTVV.

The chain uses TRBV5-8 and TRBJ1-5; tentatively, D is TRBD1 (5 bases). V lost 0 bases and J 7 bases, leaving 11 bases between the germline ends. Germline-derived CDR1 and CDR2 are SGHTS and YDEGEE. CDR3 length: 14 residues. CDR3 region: CASSLEQVTQPQHF. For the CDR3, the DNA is TGTGCCAGCAGCTTGGAACAGGTCACCCAGCCCCAGCATTTT.

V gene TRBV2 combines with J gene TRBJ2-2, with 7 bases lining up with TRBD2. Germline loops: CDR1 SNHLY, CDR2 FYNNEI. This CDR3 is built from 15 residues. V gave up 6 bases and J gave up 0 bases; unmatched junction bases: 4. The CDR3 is CASSLAEPNTGELFF. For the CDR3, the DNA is TGTGCCAGCAGCCTAGCGGAGCCGAACACCGGGGAGCTGTTTTTT.

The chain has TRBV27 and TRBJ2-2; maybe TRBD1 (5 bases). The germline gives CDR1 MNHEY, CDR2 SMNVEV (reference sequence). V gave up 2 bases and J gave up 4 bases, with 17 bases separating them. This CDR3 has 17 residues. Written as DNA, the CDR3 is TGTGCCAGCAGTTTAATGACAGCCACTTACAGCACCGGGGAGCTGTTTTTT. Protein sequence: CASSLMTATYSTGELFF.

The CDR3 nucleotides are TGTGCCAGCAGTGACCCTTGGTGGCAGGGGAGGCACGAGCAGTACTTC. This translates into CASSDPWWQGRHEQYF. This sequence joins TRBV6-1 and TRBJ2-7; D is perhaps TRBD1 or TRBD2 (6 bases each). This CDR3 comprises 16 residues. Germline V CDR1 and CDR2: MNHNS, SASEGT. V dropped 3 bases and J dropped 5 bases, with 20 bases sitting between them.

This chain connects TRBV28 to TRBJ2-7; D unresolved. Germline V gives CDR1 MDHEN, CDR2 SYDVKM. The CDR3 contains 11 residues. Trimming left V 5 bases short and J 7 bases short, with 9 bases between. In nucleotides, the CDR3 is TGTGCCAGCAGTACACCCCGAGAGCAGTACTTC. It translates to CASSTPREQYF.

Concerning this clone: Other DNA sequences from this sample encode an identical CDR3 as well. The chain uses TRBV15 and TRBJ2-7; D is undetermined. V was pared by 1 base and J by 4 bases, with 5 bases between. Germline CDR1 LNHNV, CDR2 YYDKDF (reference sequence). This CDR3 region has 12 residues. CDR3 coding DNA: TGTGCCACCAGCAGAGCCCGGTACGAGCAGTACTTC. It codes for CATSRARYEQYF.

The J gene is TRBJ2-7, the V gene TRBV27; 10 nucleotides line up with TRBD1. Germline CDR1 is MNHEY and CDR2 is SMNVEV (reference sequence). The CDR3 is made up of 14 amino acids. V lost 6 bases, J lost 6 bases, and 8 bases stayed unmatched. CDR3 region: CASSKQTGGLEQYF. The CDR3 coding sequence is TGTGCCAGCAGCAAGCAGACAGGGGGCCTCGAGCAGTACTTC.

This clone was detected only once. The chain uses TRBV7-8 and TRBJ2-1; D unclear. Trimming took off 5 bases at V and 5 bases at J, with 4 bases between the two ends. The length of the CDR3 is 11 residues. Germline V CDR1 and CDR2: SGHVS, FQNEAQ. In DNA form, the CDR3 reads TGTGCCAGCAGCAGGAACAATGAGCAGTTCTTC. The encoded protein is CASSRNNEQFF.

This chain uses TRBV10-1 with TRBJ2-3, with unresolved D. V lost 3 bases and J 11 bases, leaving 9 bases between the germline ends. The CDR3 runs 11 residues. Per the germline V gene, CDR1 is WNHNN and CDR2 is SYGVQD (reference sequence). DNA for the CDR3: TGCGCCAGCAGTGAAGTGGACCGGCAGTATTTT. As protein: CASSEVDRQYF.

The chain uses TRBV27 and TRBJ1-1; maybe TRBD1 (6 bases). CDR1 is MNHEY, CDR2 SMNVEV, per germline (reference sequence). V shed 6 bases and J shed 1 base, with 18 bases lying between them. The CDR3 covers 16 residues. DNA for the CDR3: TGTGCCAGCAGAAGGGGGGAGGGGAGGCCGAACACTGAAGCTTTCTTT. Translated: CASRRGEGRPNTEAFF.

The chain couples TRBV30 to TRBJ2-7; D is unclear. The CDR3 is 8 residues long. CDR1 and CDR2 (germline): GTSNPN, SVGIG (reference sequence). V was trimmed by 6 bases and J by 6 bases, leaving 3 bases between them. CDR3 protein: CACSEQYF. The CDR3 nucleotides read TGTGCCTGTTCCGAGCAGTACTTC.

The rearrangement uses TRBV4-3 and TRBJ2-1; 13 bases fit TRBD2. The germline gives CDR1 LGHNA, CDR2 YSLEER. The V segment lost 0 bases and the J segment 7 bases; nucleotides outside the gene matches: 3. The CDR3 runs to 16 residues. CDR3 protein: CASSQDRLAGGNEQFF. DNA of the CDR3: TGCGCCAGCAGCCAAGATCGACTAGCGGGAGGAAATGAGCAGTTCTTC.

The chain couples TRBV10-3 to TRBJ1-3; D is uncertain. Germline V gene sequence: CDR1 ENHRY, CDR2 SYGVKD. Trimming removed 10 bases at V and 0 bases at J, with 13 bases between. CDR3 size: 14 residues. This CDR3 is CATTDRSSGNTIYF. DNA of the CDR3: TGTGCCACCACGGATCGTAGCTCTGGAAACACCATATATTTT.

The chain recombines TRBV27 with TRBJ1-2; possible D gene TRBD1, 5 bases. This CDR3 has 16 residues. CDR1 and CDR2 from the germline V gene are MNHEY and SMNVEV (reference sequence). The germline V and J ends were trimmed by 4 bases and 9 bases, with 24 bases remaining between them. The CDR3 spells CASSSALKDRVSRYTF. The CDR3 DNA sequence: TGTGCCAGCAGTTCCGCCCTCAAAGACAGAGTGAGTCGCTACACCTTC.

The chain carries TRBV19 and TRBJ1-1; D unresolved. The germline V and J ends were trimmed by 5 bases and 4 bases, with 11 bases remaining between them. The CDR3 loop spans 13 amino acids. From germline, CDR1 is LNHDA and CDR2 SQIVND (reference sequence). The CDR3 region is CASSPLLSTEAFF. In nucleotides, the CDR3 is TGTGCCAGTAGTCCCCTCCTGAGCACTGAAGCTTTCTTT.

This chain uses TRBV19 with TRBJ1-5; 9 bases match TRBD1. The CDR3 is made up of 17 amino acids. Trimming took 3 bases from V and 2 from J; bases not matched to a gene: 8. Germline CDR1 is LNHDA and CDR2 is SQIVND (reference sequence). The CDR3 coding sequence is TGTGCCAGTAGTATTTGGACGGGACAGGGAGGCAATCAGCCCCAGCATTTT. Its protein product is CASSIWTGQGGNQPQHF.

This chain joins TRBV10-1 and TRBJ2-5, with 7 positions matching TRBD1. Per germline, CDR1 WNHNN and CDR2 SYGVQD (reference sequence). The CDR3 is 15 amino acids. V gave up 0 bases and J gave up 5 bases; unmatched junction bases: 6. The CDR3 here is CASSESGTARETQYF. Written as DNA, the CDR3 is TGCGCCAGCAGTGAGTCCGGGACAGCCAGGGAGACCCAGTACTTC.

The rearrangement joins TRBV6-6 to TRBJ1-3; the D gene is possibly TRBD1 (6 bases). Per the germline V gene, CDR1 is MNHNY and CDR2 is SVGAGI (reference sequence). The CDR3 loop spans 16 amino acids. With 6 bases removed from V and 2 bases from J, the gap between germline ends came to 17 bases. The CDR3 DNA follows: TGTGCCAGCAGAAAACAGGGAAAGTGGGCTGGAAACACCATATATTTT. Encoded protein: CASRKQGKWAGNTIYF.